This T cell receptor beta chain was captured by sequencing in a study of shared clonotypes between healthy human individuals. About the study: There were three CD4 naive, three CD4 memory, two CD8 naive and one CD8 memory plates per donor. General study findings and limits: On the whole, naive subsets had larger estimated richness than memory subsets had.

The assay was immunoSEQ multiplex PCR, and TCRdb's table has in-frame clones only and misses some. Here the sample spans roughly 2.2 million clones, roughly 93% being singletons. Germline assignment: CDR1 GTSNPN and CDR2 SVGIG (reference sequence). CDR3 size: 11 residues. The V end was cut by 4 bases, the J end by 3 bases, with 6 bases between. Adult Caucasians living in Nashville, Tennessee made up all of the donors. This clone was counted a few times. Its specificity is not known. This receptor was taken from a man younger than 35 in good health. Some clones in this sample may be carry-over from other donors' samples. V is TRBV30 and J is TRBJ1-1; no definite D call. The sample taken for sequencing was naive CD4+ T cells from PBMCs. As for subset: CD45RA+ positively selected. CDR3 nucleotides: TGTGCCTGGATTATGGACACTGAAGCTTTCTTT. Protein product: CAWIMDTEAFF. Full variable domain (missing parts from reference TRBV30 and TRBJ1-1): SQTIHQWPATLVQPVGSPLSLECTVEGTSNPNLYWYRQAAGRGLQLLFYSVGIGQISSEVPQNLSASRPQDRQFILSSKKLLLSDSGFYLCAWIMDTEAFFGQGTRLTVV.